This paragraph covers one TCR beta chain sequence. Its specificity is unknown. The data derive from a study of early T cells in non-severe SARS-CoV-2 infection. About the research overall: Sequencing of unsorted whole blood was done on bulk RNA, leaving chains unpaired.

The CDR3 has 14 residues. Study-wide findings and caveats: VDJdb matching favored anti-spike CD8 responses, missing private and CD4 specificities.

Researchers tagged individual cDNA molecules with unique molecular identifiers. A single record per CDR3 protein comes from TCRdb applying MiXCR to the 5' RACE reads. Found here are over 90,000 distinct CDR3 sequences, approximately 12% of them singletons; the top ten hold 3.5% to 5%. The material was whole blood, obtained at baseline. The receptor comes from an adult who was a healthcare worker with PCR-confirmed SARS-CoV-2 infection or an uninfected control (not recorded which). The rearrangement links TRBV12-2 to TRBJ1-6; TRBD1 is taken as the D call from the table, unchecked against the DNA. TRBV12-2 constitutes a pseudogene. CDR3: CASRATGVNSPLHF. CDR3 nucleotides: TGTGCAAGTCGCGCGACAGGGGTAAATTCACCCCTCCACTTT.